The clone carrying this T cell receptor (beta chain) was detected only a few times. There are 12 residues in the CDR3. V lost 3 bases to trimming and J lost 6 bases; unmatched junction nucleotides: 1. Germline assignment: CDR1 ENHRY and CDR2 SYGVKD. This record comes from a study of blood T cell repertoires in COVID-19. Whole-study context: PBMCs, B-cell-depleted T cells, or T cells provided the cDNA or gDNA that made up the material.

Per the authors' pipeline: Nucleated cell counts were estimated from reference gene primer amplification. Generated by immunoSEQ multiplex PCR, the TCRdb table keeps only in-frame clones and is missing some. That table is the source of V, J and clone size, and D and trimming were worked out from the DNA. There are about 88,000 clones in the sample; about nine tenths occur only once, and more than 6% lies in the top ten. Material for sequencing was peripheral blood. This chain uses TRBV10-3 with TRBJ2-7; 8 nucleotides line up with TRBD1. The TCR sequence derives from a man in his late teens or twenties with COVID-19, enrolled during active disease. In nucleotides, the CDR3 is TGTGCCATCAGTGAAGACAGGGGCGAGCAGTACTTC. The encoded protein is CAISEDRGEQYF.